A single TCR beta chain is shown here with its context. Its antigen remains unknown. V gave up 0 bases and J gave up 10 bases, with 4 bases separating them. In germline, CDR1 is SQVTM, CDR2 ANQGSEA. CDR3 length equals 10 residues. The data originate from a study of cytomegalovirus exposure and HLA in healthy donors. The PCR ran on 60 Vbeta and 13 Jbeta primers. Authors' analysis steps: Later reanalysis found 80 million or so unique TCR beta chains, around 9.9 million of them shared. The method was immunoSEQ multiplex PCR; TCRdb's version includes in-frame clones alone and lacks a portion of them. That table supplies the V and J calls and clone size; D and trimming were determined from the DNA. Among 150,000 to 200,000 clones listed, approximately 86% were seen once. Findings and limits, study-wide: Accurate prediction of HLA-A and HLA-B alleles (for most subjects) was reportedly achieved from TCR beta sequences. The CMV antigen specificity of a few CMV-associated chains was confirmed through in vitro analysis.

The sequence was obtained from a woman aged 18-30 years in good health and CMV-seronegative. Sequencing input: PBMCs. The chain links TRBV29-1 to TRBJ2-1; no clear D. The CDR3: CSVEDYEQFF. DNA for the CDR3: TGCAGCGTTGAAGACTACGAGCAGTTCTTC.